This record looks at one T cell receptor beta chain sequence and its context. Its target is unknown. Clones were read by immunoSEQ multiplex PCR, and TCRdb kept only the in-frame ones, dropping some. The data hold some 15,000 clones, with 85% to 90% observed a single time. This specimen comes from a study of a mutant IDH1 vaccine in newly diagnosed glioma. Study-level points and caveats: Pseudoprogression apparently tracked independently of changes in top peripheral T cell clonotypes.

Described time point: baseline, week 1 (first vaccination visit). Treatment meaning: pre-vaccination baseline after standard-of-care therapy. Trimming shortened V by 4 bases and J by 6 bases, and 19 bases separated the two germline ends. Germline CDR1 reads GTSNPN; CDR2 reads SVGIG (reference sequence). This CDR3 has 14 amino acids. V is TRBV30 and J is TRBJ2-7, with D perhaps TRBD2 (6 bases). The receptor's source is a middle-aged woman with glioma. Some clones in this sample may be carry-over from other donors' samples. Here the sequenced sample was PBMCs, taken from a glioma patient treated with radiotherapy, temozolomide or both. In DNA form, the CDR3 reads TGTGCCTGGAAAAGTCACCGGGACTGGCTCGAGCAGTACTTC. This codes for CAWKSHRDWLEQYF.